This T cell receptor (beta chain) appears in the sequencing data of a study of glioma-infiltrating T cells after dendritic cell vaccination. Whole-study context: Glioblastoma patients came from Phase I and II dendritic cell vaccination trials.

Regarding the study as a whole: No direct clonality-survival link was found; a diverse polyclonal response may matter.

The data were produced by immunoSEQ multiplex PCR, yet TCRdb's version contains in-frame clones alone and is incomplete. The sample lists 65,000 to 80,000 clones; roughly 87% were seen once. Sample time point: after dendritic cell vaccination, including at tumor progression/relapse. Fresh-frozen tumor tissue and more than two years of survival data were available for all. No glioblastoma patient carried an isocitrate dehydrogenase mutation. The CDR3 consists of 16 residues. Trimming took 4 bases from V and 6 from J; bases not matched to a gene: 12. CDR1 and CDR2 (germline): SGHAT, FQNNGV. Regarding this clone: What it binds is not known.

This clonotype was obtained from a human donor with glioblastoma. Here the sequenced sample was blood, taken after dendritic cell vaccination. This chain uses TRBV11-2 with TRBJ2-1; 7 bases are shared with TRBD2. For the CDR3, the DNA is TGTGCCAGCAGCTCCATACCGGGGCTAGCGGCCAATGAGCAGTTCTTC. Translation gives CASSSIPGLAANEQFF.